The 22 T cell receptor beta chains below come from one sample, sequenced in a study of shared clonotypes between healthy human individuals. The table came from immunoSEQ multiplex PCR; TCRdb's copy has only in-frame clones and leaves some out. The sample yields 650,000 to 750,000 clones, more than 70% seen once. Material for sequencing was memory CD4+ T cells sorted from blood. Stated subset: CD45RA-negative fraction. These receptors came from a woman aged 25 to 39 in good health.

V usage is TRBV19 and J usage is TRBJ2-3; 12 bases are a match to TRBD2. The germline gives CDR1 LNHDA, CDR2 SQIVND (reference sequence). V shed 5 bases, J shed 5 bases, and the junction held 8 bases outside the gene matches. This CDR3 comprises 16 residues. In DNA form, the CDR3 reads TGTGCCAGTAGTCTTAGACTAGCGGGAGCGAGAGATACGCAGTATTTT. Encoded protein: CASSLRLAGARDTQYF.

A few counts support this clone. Written as DNA, the CDR3 is TGTGCCAGCAGCTTAGCGTCAGGGAACAGGGGGACTCTGTTTTTT. This encodes CASSLASGNRGTLFF. The chain recombines TRBV7-6 with TRBJ1-4; 8 bases are a match to TRBD1. Germline CDR1 and CDR2: SGHVS and FNYEAQ. V was clipped by 0 bases and J by 14 bases; unmatched bases: 11. The CDR3 sequence is 15 residues long.

The chain couples TRBV11-2 to TRBJ1-2; D call uncertain. The V gene lost 0 bases and the J gene lost 2 bases, with 10 bases spanning the gap. Germline V gene lookup returns CDR1 SGHAT and CDR2 FQNNGV. The CDR3 is 15 amino acids. The CDR3 DNA reads as TGTGCCAGCAGCTTAGATCGCTTCGCGAACTATGGCTACACCTTC. It yields the protein CASSLDRFANYGYTF.

The chain carries TRBV28 and TRBJ2-7; TRBD1 matches 11 bases. Germline trimming cut 6 bases from V and 5 bases from J; bases unmatched to any gene: 3. The CDR3 has 13 residues. CDR1 is MDHEN and CDR2 is SYDVKM in the germline V gene. Written as DNA, the CDR3 is TGTGCCAGCAGGCGGACAGGGGGCGACGAGCAGTACTTC. Translating gives CASRRTGGDEQYF.

This rearrangement joins TRBV14 to TRBJ1-2, with TRBD1 matching 9 bases. Germline CDR1 and CDR2: SGHDN and FVKESK. J was trimmed by 7 bases and V by 0 bases; bases with no gene match: 6. This CDR3 spans 15 amino acids. The CDR3 region has the DNA TGTGCCAGCAGCCAAGATTTGGGACAGGGCTCTGGCTACACCTTC. It translates to CASSQDLGQGSGYTF.

V and J are TRBV2 and TRBJ1-5; no clear D gene. Germline CDR1 reads SNHLY; CDR2 reads FYNNEI. V gave up 3 bases and J gave up 5 bases, with 8 bases separating them. The CDR3 length is 13 residues. This CDR3 is CASSDLADQPQHF. The CDR3, as DNA: TGTGCCAGCAGTGACTTGGCGGATCAGCCCCAGCATTTT.

The V gene is TRBV5-1, the J gene TRBJ2-1; possibly TRBD1 or TRBD2 for D (5 bases each). The germline V gene encodes CDR1 SGHRS and CDR2 YFSETQ. CDR3 length: 15 amino acids. The V end was cut by 4 bases, the J end by 7 bases, with 18 bases between. CDR3 residues: CASSTRGDLNNEQFF. CDR3 nucleotides: TGCGCCAGCAGCACCCGAGGGGACCTGAATAATGAGCAGTTCTTC.

V and J are TRBV27 and TRBJ1-1; D not certain. This CDR3 region has 12 residues. Germline loops: CDR1 MNHEY, CDR2 SMNVEV (reference sequence). Trimming took 6 bases from V and 7 from J, leaving 12 bases between them. The chain's CDR3 is CASSRPYGEAFF. The CDR3 DNA follows: TGTGCCAGCAGCAGGCCCTACGGTGAAGCTTTCTTT.

This clone occurred once. This rearrangement joins TRBV5-1 to TRBJ2-2; possibly TRBD2 for D (7 bases). Germline V gene data show CDR1 as SGHRS and CDR2 as YFSETQ. The CDR3 is made up of 16 amino acids. V shed 7 bases and J shed 0 bases, with 16 bases lying between them. The CDR3 coding sequence is TGCGCCAGCTCGGTGGGGGGGGCCCCGAACACCGGGGAGCTGTTTTTT. This translates into CASSVGGAPNTGELFF.

The chain combines TRBV29-1 with TRBJ2-1; no reliable D call. Trimming removed 6 bases at V and 6 bases at J, with 12 bases between. In germline, CDR1 is SQVTM, CDR2 ANQGSEA. The CDR3 is made up of 12 amino acids. The CDR3 DNA follows: TGCAGCGTCGGAGTCCCGAGCAATGAGCAGTTCTTC. It codes for CSVGVPSNEQFF.

V gene TRBV7-3 combines with J gene TRBJ2-6; 7 bases line up with TRBD2. The CDR3 is made up of 18 amino acids. Germline V gene data show CDR1 as SGHTA and CDR2 as FQGTGA. J lost 0 bases, V lost 0 bases, and 5 bases had no gene match. The CDR3 loop is CASSLTIRGSSGANVLTF. CDR3 DNA: TGTGCCAGCAGCTTAACGATTCGCGGGAGCTCTGGGGCCAACGTCCTGACTTTC. Supplemented by reference TRBV7-3 and TRBJ2-6, the full variable domain reads GAGVSQTPSNKVTEKGKYVELRCDPISGHTALYWYRQSLGQGPEFLIYFQGTGAADDSGLPNDRFFAVRPEGSVSTLKIQRTERGDSAVYLCASSLTIRGSSGANVLTFGAGSRLTVL.

The J gene is TRBJ2-2, the V gene TRBV6-5; tentative D call: TRBD1 (5 bases). The CDR3 loop spans 15 amino acids. Germline CDR1 and CDR2: MNHEY and SVGAGI. V lost 0 bases and J lost 8, with 13 bases in between. The CDR3 coding sequence is TGTGCCAGCAGTTACTCGAATAGGGGCTGGGGGGAGCTGTTTTTT. Its translation: CASSYSNRGWGELFF.

The J gene is TRBJ2-7, the V gene TRBV10-3; 8 bases match TRBD1. The CDR3 loop spans 16 amino acids. V dropped 4 bases and J dropped 1; count of bases not matched to a gene: 9. The germline gives CDR1 ENHRY, CDR2 SYGVKD. The DNA of the CDR3 is TGTGCCATCAGTGGGCCTAGACAGGGGCCTTCCTACGAGCAGTACTTC. This translates into CAISGPRQGPSYEQYF.

This clone was picked up a small number of times. The chain recombines TRBV28 with TRBJ1-2, with 7 bases fitting TRBD1. Looked up from germline, CDR1 is MDHEN and CDR2 is SYDVKM. The trim removed 6 bases at V and 0 bases at J, leaving 13 bases unmatched. CDR3 length: 17 amino acids. The CDR3 DNA reads as TGTGCCAGCAGCCCTAGACAGGGAGTTCTAACTAACTATGGCTACACCTTC. Protein product: CASSPRQGVLTNYGYTF.

The V call is TRBV4-1, the J call TRBJ1-5; TRBD1 is a possible D gene (6 bases). The V end lost 4 bases, the J end lost 6 bases, and 13 bases lay between the germline ends. The CDR3 has 14 amino acids. The germline V gene encodes CDR1 MGHRA and CDR2 YSYEKL. The CDR3 nucleotides read TGCGCCAGCAGCCCTTACCAACAGGGTCAGCCCCAGCATTTT. Encoded protein: CASSPYQQGQPQHF.

CDR3 amino acids: CASSLEFGYEQYF. Here the CDR3 DNA reads TGTGCCAGCAGTCTCGAATTTGGGTACGAGCAGTACTTC. The V and J genes are TRBV6-6 and TRBJ2-7, with D unclear. Germline V gene data show CDR1 as MNHNY and CDR2 as SVGAGI (reference sequence). This CDR3 has 13 amino acids. V was pared by 5 bases and J by 4 bases, with 12 bases between.

This chain joins TRBV2 and TRBJ2-5; no definite D call. Looked up from germline, CDR1 is SNHLY and CDR2 is FYNNEI. Trimming took 6 bases from V and 0 from J, leaving 11 bases between them. The CDR3 length is 14 residues. The CDR3 coding sequence is TGTGCCAGCAGCGACTTCTCCTACCAAGAGACCCAGTACTTC. It yields the protein CASSDFSYQETQYF.

The rearrangement uses TRBV5-4 and TRBJ1-1; perhaps TRBD1 as D (6 bases). This CDR3 has 15 amino acids. Germline V gene data show CDR1 as SGHNT and CDR2 as YYREEE (reference sequence). V lost 1 base and J 7 bases, leaving 17 bases between the germline ends. The CDR3 here is CASSLPQRGGDEAFF. The CDR3 DNA reads TGTGCCAGCAGCTTGCCTCAAAGGGGGGGAGATGAAGCTTTCTTT.

CDR3: CASSIPQRQAFF. The CDR3 DNA follows: TGTGCCAGTAGTATTCCCCAGAGACAAGCTTTCTTT. The V and J genes are TRBV19 and TRBJ1-1; D is undetermined. There are 12 residues in the CDR3. Germline assignment: CDR1 LNHDA and CDR2 SQIVND (reference sequence). Between the trimmed V and J ends, which lost 3 bases and 9 bases, there was a span of 11 bases.

The chain uses TRBV18 and TRBJ1-1; 11 nucleotides line up with TRBD1. The CDR3 is 15 residues long. Trimming took 4 bases from V and 5 from J; bases not matched to a gene: 6. The germline gives CDR1 KGHSH, CDR2 LQKENI. The CDR3 here is CASSRGQGANTEAFF. CDR3 coding DNA: TGTGCCAGCTCACGTGGACAGGGGGCAAATACTGAAGCTTTCTTT.

The chain recombines TRBV11-2 with TRBJ2-3, with D possibly being TRBD2 (6 bases). Between the trimmed V and J ends, which lost 5 bases and 2 bases, there was a span of 14 bases. Per germline, CDR1 SGHAT and CDR2 FQNNGV. The CDR3 length is 15 residues. CDR3 nucleotide sequence: TGTGCCAGCAGCCGCGGGACTGCTCACACAGATACGCAGTATTTT. Protein: CASSRGTAHTDTQYF.

The chain carries TRBV9 and TRBJ1-2, with 9 bases fitting TRBD1. Germline-derived CDR1 and CDR2 are SGDLS and YYNGEE. The CDR3 length is 15 residues. Trimming removed 2 bases from V and 4 bases from J; junction bases left unmatched: 6. In nucleotides, the CDR3 is TGTGCCAGCAGCGTCCAAACGACAGGGGGCTATGGCTACACCTTC. It encodes CASSVQTTGGYGYTF.